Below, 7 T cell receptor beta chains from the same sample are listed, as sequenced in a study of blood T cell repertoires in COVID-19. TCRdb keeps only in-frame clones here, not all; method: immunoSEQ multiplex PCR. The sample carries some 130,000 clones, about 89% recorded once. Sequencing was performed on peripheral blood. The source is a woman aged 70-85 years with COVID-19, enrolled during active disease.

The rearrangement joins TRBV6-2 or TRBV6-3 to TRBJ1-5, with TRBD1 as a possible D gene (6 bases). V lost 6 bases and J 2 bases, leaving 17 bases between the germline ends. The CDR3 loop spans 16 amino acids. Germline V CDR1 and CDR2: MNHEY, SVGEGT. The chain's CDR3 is CASSSDSPRGNQPQHF. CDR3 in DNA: TGTGCCAGCAGCTCGGACAGTCCCAGGGGCAATCAGCCCCAGCATTTT.

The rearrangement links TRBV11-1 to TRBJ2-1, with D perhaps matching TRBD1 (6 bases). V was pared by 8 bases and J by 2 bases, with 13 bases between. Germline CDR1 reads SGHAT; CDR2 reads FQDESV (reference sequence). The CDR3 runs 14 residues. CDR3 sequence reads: CASSRTATYNEQFF. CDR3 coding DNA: TGTGCCAGCTCTAGGACAGCAACCTACAATGAGCAGTTCTTC.

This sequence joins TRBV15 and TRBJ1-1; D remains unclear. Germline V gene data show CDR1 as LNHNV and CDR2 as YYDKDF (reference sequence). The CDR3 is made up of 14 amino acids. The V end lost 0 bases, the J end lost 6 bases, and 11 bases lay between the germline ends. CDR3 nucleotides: TGTGCCACCAGCAGAGATAATGAGGTCGCTGAAGCTTTCTTT. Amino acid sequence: CATSRDNEVAEAFF.

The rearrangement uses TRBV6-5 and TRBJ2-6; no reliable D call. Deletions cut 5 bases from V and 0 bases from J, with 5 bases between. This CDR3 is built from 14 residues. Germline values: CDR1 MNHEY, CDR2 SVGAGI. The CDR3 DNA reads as TGTGCCAGCAGTCAGAACTCTGGGGCCAACGTCCTGACTTTC. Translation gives CASSQNSGANVLTF.

The CDR3 coding sequence is TGTGCCAGCAGTCCTCGAAGAGGCGTGTCCCTGGGAAACACCATATATTTT. Its translation is CASSPRRGVSLGNTIYF. The rearrangement links TRBV27 to TRBJ1-3, with D unresolved. V shed 5 bases and J shed 4 bases, with 21 bases lying between them. Germline V gene data show CDR1 as MNHEY and CDR2 as SMNVEV (reference sequence). The CDR3 runs to 17 residues.

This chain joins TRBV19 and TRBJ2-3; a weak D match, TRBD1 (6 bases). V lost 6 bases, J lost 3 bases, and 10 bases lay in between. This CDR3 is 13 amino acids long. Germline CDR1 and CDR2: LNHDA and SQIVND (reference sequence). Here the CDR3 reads CASRNTGTDTQYF. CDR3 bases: TGTGCCAGTAGGAACACAGGGACAGATACGCAGTATTTT.

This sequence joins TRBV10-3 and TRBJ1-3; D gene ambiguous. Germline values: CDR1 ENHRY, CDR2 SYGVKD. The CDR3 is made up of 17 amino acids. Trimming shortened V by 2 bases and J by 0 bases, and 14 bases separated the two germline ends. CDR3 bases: TGTGCCATCAGTGAGCGGTTGTCAGGCACCTCTGGAAACACCATATATTTT. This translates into CAISERLSGTSGNTIYF.